This T cell receptor (beta chain) was captured by sequencing in a study of shared clonotypes between healthy human individuals. The naive CD8 population came from CD45RO-negative cells selected for CCR7, without terminally differentiated effector memory CD45RA+ cells. Everyone who donated was a Caucasian adult who lived in Nashville, Tennessee. Comment on this clone: Its target is not known.

Overall study results and limits: A handful of donors showed sharing of approximately 5% of naive CD4 clonotypes.

Profiling relied on immunoSEQ multiplex PCR, and the TCRdb table lists in-frame clones only, not all of them. In the table there are about 2.2 million clones, about 92% of which are singletons. V was trimmed by 2 bases and J by 10 bases, leaving 9 bases between them. CDR1 PRHDT and CDR2 FYEKMQ come from the germline V gene (reference sequence). The CDR3 runs to 12 residues. This chain connects TRBV13 to TRBJ2-1; no clear D gene. Specimen: naive CD8+ T cells from PBMCs. This clonotype originated in a man aged 18-30 years in good health. Some clones in this sample may be carry-over from other donors' samples. This CDR3 is CASSLISPEQFF. The CDR3 DNA reads as TGTGCCAGCAGCTTAATTTCCCCAGAGCAGTTCTTC.